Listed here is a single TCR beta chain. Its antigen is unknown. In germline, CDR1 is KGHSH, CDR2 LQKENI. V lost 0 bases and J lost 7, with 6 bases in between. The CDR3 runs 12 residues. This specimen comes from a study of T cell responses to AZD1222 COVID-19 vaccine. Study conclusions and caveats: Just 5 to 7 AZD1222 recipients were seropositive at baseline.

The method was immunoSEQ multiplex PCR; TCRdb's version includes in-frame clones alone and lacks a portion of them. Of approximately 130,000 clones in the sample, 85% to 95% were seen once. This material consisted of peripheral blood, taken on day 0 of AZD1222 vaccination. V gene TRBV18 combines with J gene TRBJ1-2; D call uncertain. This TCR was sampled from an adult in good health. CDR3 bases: TGTGCCAGCTCACCACCGTCCGGTGGCTACACCTTC. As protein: CASSPPSGGYTF.